The T cell receptor beta chain described here comes from a study of cytomegalovirus exposure and HLA in healthy donors. Primers for the PCR totalled 60 Vbeta and 13 Jbeta. TCRdb keeps only in-frame clones here, not all; method: immunoSEQ multiplex PCR. The sample carries 150,000 or so clones, about 85% recorded once. Study-wide points: Roughly uniform sequencing depth across donors was assumed, possibly incorrectly.

Comments on this clone: Its antigen is still unknown.

The germline V gene has CDR1 SGHTA and CDR2 FQGNSA. The CDR3 is made up of 13 amino acids. V dropped 7 bases and J dropped 5; count of bases not matched to a gene: 7. This chain joins TRBV7-2 and TRBJ1-2, with TRBD1 matching 7 bases. This clonotype was obtained from a man aged 18 to 30 in good health and CMV-seropositive. Sequenced sample: PBMCs. CDR3 region: CASNTNRGYGYTF. In DNA, the CDR3 is TGTGCCAGCAACACCAACAGGGGATATGGCTACACCTTC.